These T cell receptor beta chains were read from a single sample in a study of Graves' ophthalmopathy and Graves' hyperthyroidism. TCRdb recomputed calls from the multiplex PCR reads with MiXCR, one row per CDR3 protein. The sample contains just over 600,000 distinct CDR3 sequences, about 24% of which appear only once. The sample taken for sequencing was peripheral blood. Every receptor here comes from a woman younger than 35 with stable Graves' hyperthyroidism. Some clones in this sample may be carry-over from other donors' samples. CDR3s include the opening cysteine and the closing phenylalanine or tryptophan. The order of the fields is V gene, J gene, D gene, clone size, CDR3 length, CDR3 DNA, CDR3 protein. A D gene is named only where the DNA matches it firmly. Clone size is not always given. Where it is, it says once, few, many or a class for expanded clones.

TRBV6-1	TRBJ1-5	.	many	15	TGTGCCAGCAGTGCCCGGACAGTTAGCAATCAGCCCCAGCATTTT	CASSARTVSNQPQHF
TRBV6-1	TRBJ1-1	TRBD1	.	17	TGTGCCAGCAGCCCCCTCCCGGGACAGGGTAACGGCACTGAAGCTTTCTTT	CASSPLPGQGNGTEAFF
TRBV20-1	TRBJ2-2	TRBD2	.	14	TGCAGTGCACTTGGGGAGGGGCTCACCGGGGAGCTGTTTTTT	CSALGEGLTGELFF
TRBV15	TRBJ1-1	.	many	14	TGTGCCACCAGCAGAACCCAGGGGTACACTGAAGCTTTCTTT	CATSRTQGYTEAFF
TRBV27	TRBJ2-3	TRBD2	many	17	TGTGCCAGCAGTGGCCGGAGACTAGCGGGAGCAGGGTATACGCAGTATTTT	CASSGRRLAGAGYTQYF
TRBV15	TRBJ1-2	TRBD1	.	15	TGTGCCACCAGCAGTAACAGGGGGGGTAACTATGGCTACACCTTC	CATSSNRGGNYGYTF
TRBV28	TRBJ2-2	TRBD1	.	12	TGTGCCAGCAGTTTAATGGGACAGAAGCTGTTTTTT	CASSLMGQKLFF
TRBV20-1	TRBJ2-5	TRBD1	.	19	TGCAGTGCCGGTTTCGGGGACAGGGGCCTTTCAGCTCGGCGGGAGACCCAGTACTTC	CSAGFGDRGLSARRETQYF
TRBV6-1	TRBJ2-7	TRBD2	many	14	TGTGCCAGCACCCAGCGGGGGCGATACTACGAGCAGTACTTC	CASTQRGRYYEQYF
TRBV12-3/TRBV12-4	TRBJ2-2	TRBD2	many	19	TGTGCCAGCAGTTCCAACCCCCCGGGGGGTGGAAATTACGTCGGGGAGCTGTTTTTT	CASSSNPPGGGNYVGELFF
TRBV12-3/TRBV12-4	TRBJ1-1	TRBD1	many	14	TGTGCCAGCAGGTATAGGGACAGGGAGGCTGAAGCTTTCTTT	CASRYRDREAEAFF
TRBV12-5	TRBJ1-2	.	many	13	TGTGCTAGTGGTTTGTTCGGGTTCCATGGCTACACCTTC	CASGLFGFHGYTF
TRBV12-3/TRBV12-4	TRBJ2-7	.	many	15	TGTGCCAGCAGTTTAAGGTCAGGGGCCTCCTACGAGCAGTACTTC	CASSLRSGASYEQYF
TRBV7-2	TRBJ2-5	TRBD2	many	16	TGTGCCAGCAGCTCCTTGAGGGGTAGCGGGAGGGAGACCCAGTACTTC	CASSSLRGSGRETQYF
TRBV12-3/TRBV12-4	TRBJ2-7	.	many	16	TGTGCCAGCAGCCAGTCGGGACGCTCCCTAACCTACGAGCAGTACTTC	CASSQSGRSLTYEQYF
TRBV28	TRBJ2-2	.	.	15	TGTGCCAGCAGTTCGCTGGGGGGTGGCACCGGGGAGCTGTTTTTT	CASSSLGGGTGELFF
TRBV6-1	TRBJ1-2	.	few	15	TGTGCCAGCAGGGGAGGACAGCAACAAAACTATGGCTACACCTTC	CASRGGQQQNYGYTF
TRBV2	TRBJ2-3	.	.	11	TGTGCCAGCAGAGGGGGGGATACGCAGTATTTT	CASRGGDTQYF
TRBV19	TRBJ1-2	.	.	14	TGTGCCAGTAGCCTCAGACGGCATAACTATGGCTACACCTTC	CASSLRRHNYGYTF
TRBV20-1	TRBJ2-4	.	many	11	TGCAGTGCTAGGACAGACTCCCTTAAGTACTTC	CSARTDSLKYF
TRBV12-5	TRBJ2-7	TRBD1	many	17	TGTGCTAGTGGTCCGGGACAGGGAGCCCCCCTGGGCTACGAGCAGTACTTC	CASGPGQGAPLGYEQYF
TRBV28	TRBJ2-5	.	few	15	TGTGCCAGCAGTTTAAGGGCAGGGAACCGAGAGACCCAGTACTTC	CASSLRAGNRETQYF
TRBV11-1	TRBJ2-2	.	many	15	TGTGCCAGCAGCTCCGGGACACCGAACACCGGGGAGCTGTTTTTT	CASSSGTPNTGELFF
TRBV5-1	TRBJ2-4	TRBD1	many	16	TGCGCCAGCAGCTCCGGGACAGGGAAAAGGGGAAACATTCAGTACTTC	CASSSGTGKRGNIQYF
TRBV6-1	TRBJ1-6	.	.	16	TGTGCCAGCAGTGCACCCGACGGGACGAGCAGCTCACCCCTCCACTTT	CASSAPDGTSSSPLHF